The clone carrying this T cell receptor beta chain has at least ten counts. The CDR3 runs to 13 residues. Losses at the gene ends were 5 bases for V and 6 bases for J; bases not matched to a gene: 5. From germline, CDR1 is SNHLY and CDR2 FYNNEI. It was with a sample-barcoded 5' primer and a J-beta primer mix that a second PCR of roughly 7 to 12 cycles was run. TCRdb re-called the 5' RACE reads with MiXCR, one entry per CDR3 protein. The repertoire includes 1.5 million to 2 million distinct CDR3 sequences, approximately 28% of them detected once, and 7.7% sits in the top ten. The sample comes from a study of blood T cells in healthy people across ages.

The TCR comes from a woman in her 30s in good health. The chain links TRBV2 to TRBJ2-3; 7 bases map to TRBD1. Material: blood. The DNA for the CDR3 is TGTGCCAGCAGTCCCGGACAGGAGGATACGCAGTATTTT. Translated: CASSPGQEDTQYF.